This TCR beta chain originates from a study of T cell changes during pregnancy in multiple sclerosis (dated by TCRdb to about 2019). With respect to the entire study: In women with multiple sclerosis, the researchers looked at how the T cell repertoire shifted as pregnancy progressed.

By sample share, this clone is medium-sized (0.01 to 0.1%). Its antigen remains undetermined. Base qualities were left out, and no much larger clone turns up one base away. After removal of 5 bases from V and 0 bases from J, the junction retains 10 bases not matched to a gene. The cysteine opens and the phenylalanine closes a CDR3 of 17 amino acids. Only CDR3 DNA remains: 51 bases, in frame from the first base. The germline V gene encodes CDR1 SGHTA and CDR2 FQGNSA. The method behind the library was the immunoSEQ multiplex PCR assay. Drawn from immuneACCESS, this table holds only the in-frame rearrangements with V and J called that TCRdb kept. Clones are partly lost; checked studies trace under half to an unresolved V gene and leave the rest unexplained. Counted in this sample were 35,000 to 45,000 clones; 85% to 90% of them appeared once. Less than 5.5% of the sample lies in the top ten.

The chain joins TRBV7-2 to TRBJ1-2; TRBD1 aligns with 9 central bases. This TCR was sampled from a female donor in good health, enrolled as a control in a pregnancy study. This sample comprised peripheral blood, obtained in the second trimester of pregnancy. The DNA sequence reads TGTGCCAGCAGCCAGTTGGACGGGACAGGGACTAACTATGGCTACACCTTC. Its protein product is CASSQLDGTGTNYGYTF.